This T cell receptor beta chain derives from a study of T-cell memory formation after mild COVID-19. Via MiXCR, TCRdb re-called the 5' RACE reads, giving one row per CDR3 protein. The profile shows about 360,000 distinct CDR3 sequences, 10% to 15% of them singletons. Germline values: CDR1 SGHNT, CDR2 YENEEA. The CDR3 runs to 15 residues. With 5 bases clipped from V and 4 bases from J, the junction kept 8 bases outside the gene matches. V and J are TRBV11-3 and TRBJ2-7, with 10 bases matching TRBD1. Specimen: PBMCs or a T cell subset sorted from them (not recorded which). The receptor's source is a man between 18 and 35 years old who had mild COVID-19 (a few samples of this study predate the infection). Cell type and time point are not known. CDR3 sequence (DNA): TGTGCCAGCAGCCGTGGACAGGGGGGAACTTACGAGCAGTACTTC. This sequence encodes CASSRGQGGTYEQYF.